Listed below are T cell receptor beta chains from one sample, sequenced in a study of vaccination and CD4 T cells after COVID-19. Which antigens these TCRs recognize remains unknown. TCRdb fed the PCR reads into MiXCR, producing one record per CDR3 protein. The repertoire has about 10,000 distinct CDR3 sequences, about 46% of them found once; the top ten carry 29%. Sequencing was performed on CD4+ T cells from blood, cultured in vitro. These TCRs come from a human donor who had recovered from COVID-19. Both conserved end residues are part of each CDR3. The order of the fields is J gene, D gene, clone size, V gene, CDR3 protein, CDR3 DNA. A D gene is named only where the DNA matches it firmly. Clone size is shown for a subset of rows, as once, few, many or a class of expanded clone.

J: TRBJ2-3
D: NA
size: once
V: TRBV18
CDR3: CASSLNGASTDTQYF
DNA: TGTGCCAGCTCCCTGAACGGGGCTAGCACAGATACGCAGTATTTT

J: TRBJ1-3
D: NA
size: NA
V: TRBV20-1
CDR3: CSASRTVSSGNTIYF
DNA: TGCAGTGCTAGCCGGACAGTGAGCTCTGGAAACACCATATATTTT

J: TRBJ2-5
D: TRBD2
size: NA
V: TRBV10-3
CDR3: CAITVSSGETQYF
DNA: TGTGCCATCACGGTCTCTAGCGGGGAGACCCAGTACTTC

J: TRBJ2-7
D: TRBD2
size: NA
V: TRBV20-1
CDR3: CSAREPSGGGNEQYF
DNA: TGCAGTGCTAGAGAACCTAGCGGGGGAGGAAACGAGCAGTACTTC

J: TRBJ2-5
D: TRBD2
size: few
V: TRBV6-5
CDR3: CASSYGIAGSKETQYF
DNA: TGTGCCAGCAGTTACGGGATAGCGGGGTCTAAAGAGACCCAGTACTTC

J: TRBJ1-3
D: TRBD1
size: NA
V: TRBV5-1
CDR3: CASSPGTVAGNTIYF
DNA: TGCGCCAGCAGCCCCGGGACAGTGGCTGGAAACACCATATATTTT

J: TRBJ1-2
D: NA
size: few
V: TRBV20-1
CDR3: CSAARDDSGYTF
DNA: TGCAGTGCTGCAAGGGATGACTCTGGCTACACCTTC

J: TRBJ2-2
D: TRBD2
size: NA
V: TRBV6-2/TRBV6-3
CDR3: CASGPTAGRVSNTGELFF
DNA: TGTGCCAGCGGTCCAACAGCCGGGAGGGTCTCGAACACCGGGGAGCTGTTTTTT

J: TRBJ1-2
D: NA
size: NA
V: TRBV6-1
CDR3: CASKSRNLDYGYTF
DNA: TGTGCCAGCAAAAGCCGCAACCTAGACTATGGCTACACCTTC

J: TRBJ1-1
D: NA
size: NA
V: TRBV15
CDR3: CATSREKGITEAFF
DNA: TGTGCCACCAGCAGAGAAAAGGGGATCACTGAAGCTTTCTTT

J: TRBJ2-2
D: NA
size: once
V: TRBV6-5
CDR3: CASSYTTRVWTGELFF
DNA: TGTGCCAGCAGTTACACCACAAGGGTTTGGACCGGGGAGCTGTTTTTT

J: TRBJ2-7
D: NA
size: NA
V: TRBV11-2
CDR3: CASSLSRALGYEQYF
DNA: TGTGCCAGCAGCTTAAGCCGGGCCCTAGGGTACGAGCAGTACTTC

J: TRBJ1-1
D: NA
size: few
V: TRBV10-3
CDR3: CAIVPPDFEAFF
DNA: TGTGCCATAGTCCCACCGGATTTTGAAGCTTTCTTT

J: TRBJ2-7
D: NA
size: few
V: TRBV6-1
CDR3: CASSGRQANPPEQYF
DNA: TGTGCCAGCAGTGGCCGACAGGCCAATCCACCTGAGCAGTACTTC

J: TRBJ2-7
D: TRBD1
size: once
V: TRBV6-1
CDR3: CASRNPGTGSYEQYF
DNA: TGTGCCAGCAGGAACCCCGGGACAGGATCCTACGAGCAGTACTTC

J: TRBJ1-4
D: NA
size: NA
V: TRBV30
CDR3: CAWSGGKEKLFF
DNA: TGTGCCTGGTCTGGGGGGAAAGAAAAACTGTTTTTT

J: TRBJ2-3
D: NA
size: NA
V: TRBV29-1
CDR3: CSVEGTVITDTQYF
DNA: TGCAGCGTTGAGGGGACGGTTATCACAGATACGCAGTATTTT

J: TRBJ1-3
D: TRBD1
size: NA
V: TRBV14
CDR3: CASSPGQGPSSGNTIYF
DNA: TGTGCCAGCAGCCCCGGACAGGGGCCGAGCTCTGGAAACACCATATATTTT

J: TRBJ2-5
D: NA
size: NA
V: TRBV11-3
CDR3: CASSPYTGTETQYF
DNA: TGTGCCAGCAGTCCCTATACAGGGACCGAGACCCAGTACTTC

J: TRBJ2-1
D: TRBD2
size: NA
V: TRBV6-2/TRBV6-3
CDR3: CASSRTSGGYNEQFF
DNA: TGTGCCAGCAGTCGGACTAGCGGGGGTTACAATGAGCAGTTCTTC

J: TRBJ1-1
D: NA
size: NA
V: TRBV6-2/TRBV6-3
CDR3: CASSYIISDLWGTEAFF
DNA: TGTGCCAGCAGTTACATCATAAGTGATCTCTGGGGCACTGAAGCTTTCTTT

J: TRBJ1-5
D: NA
size: NA
V: TRBV6-5
CDR3: CASSYSGGNQPQHF
DNA: TGTGCCAGCAGTTACTCGGGGGGAAATCAGCCCCAGCATTTT

J: TRBJ2-3
D: NA
size: NA
V: TRBV6-1
CDR3: CASSPGGTDTQYF
DNA: TGTGCCAGCTCACCTGGTGGCACAGATACGCAGTATTTT

J: TRBJ1-6
D: TRBD1
size: NA
V: TRBV12-3/TRBV12-4
CDR3: CASSGLQGALHF
DNA: TGTGCCAGCAGTGGCCTCCAGGGGGCCCTCCACTTT

J: TRBJ2-2
D: NA
size: medium-sized
V: TRBV10-3
CDR3: CAITGGMEAGELFF
DNA: TGTGCCATCACGGGCGGGATGGAGGCCGGGGAGCTGTTTTTT

J: TRBJ1-1
D: NA
size: few
V: TRBV20-1
CDR3: CSARDILKGTEAFF
DNA: TGCAGTGCTAGAGATATCCTCAAGGGGACTGAAGCTTTCTTT

J: TRBJ1-3
D: NA
size: once
V: TRBV2
CDR3: CASSLGREGDTIYF
DNA: TGTGCCAGCAGTCTGGGTAGGGAGGGAGACACCATATATTTT

J: TRBJ1-1
D: NA
size: medium-sized
V: TRBV12-3/TRBV12-4
CDR3: CASSLAKVNTEAFF
DNA: TGTGCCAGCAGTTTAGCCAAGGTGAACACTGAAGCTTTCTTT

J: TRBJ2-7
D: TRBD1
size: once
V: TRBV6-2/TRBV6-3
CDR3: CASTRPGQYIQQYF
DNA: TGTGCCAGCACCAGACCGGGACAGTATATCCAGCAGTACTTC

J: TRBJ1-2
D: NA
size: NA
V: TRBV19
CDR3: CASTGHQGLDGYTF
DNA: TGTGCCAGTACTGGTCATCAGGGGCTCGATGGCTACACCTTC

J: TRBJ2-1
D: NA
size: NA
V: TRBV10-3
CDR3: CAIHSGLGEEQFF
DNA: TGTGCCATACACAGCGGTCTTGGGGAAGAGCAGTTCTTC